This TCR beta chain appears in the sequencing data of a study of blood T cell repertoires in COVID-19. Study-wide background: Samples of COVID-19 (acute and convalescent) were obtained from the United States, Italy and Spain. The cDNA or gDNA used as material had been derived from T cells, B-cell-depleted T cells, or PBMCs.

The CDR3 length is 15 residues. In the original processing: Estimates of nucleated cell counts were drawn from the amplification of reference gene primers. Only in-frame clones appear in the TCRdb table, and some are missing; sequencing was by immunoSEQ multiplex PCR. Clone size and V and J calls were adopted from that table, with D and trimming inferred from the DNA. Counted here are some 180,000 clones, roughly 88% occurring once; the ten biggest clones make up 6.5% to 9%. The sample comprised peripheral blood. The genes are TRBV21-1 and TRBJ1-6; the tabulated D call, TRBD1, remains unverified against the DNA. TRBV21-1 is recorded as a pseudogene. This sequence originates from a woman between 40 and 50 years old with COVID-19, enrolled during active disease. For the CDR3, the DNA is TGTGCCAGCAGCAAAGGGTGGCCCTTCGTTTCACCCCTCCACTTT. It encodes CASSKGWPFVSPLHF.